The TCR beta chain under discussion was sequenced for a study of blood T cell repertoires in COVID-19. CDR3 length: 13 amino acids. CDR1 and CDR2 (germline): SGHTA, FQGTGA. The ends were cut back, 5 bases at V and 9 bases at J, with 14 bases in the middle. Libraries were prepared by immunoSEQ multiplex PCR; TCRdb keeps only in-frame clonotypes and omits some of them. The sample records around 180,000 clones, more than 70% being singletons. This chain connects TRBV7-3 to TRBJ2-1; weak D call: TRBD2 (5 bases). The sequence derives from a woman over 75 with active or convalescent COVID-19. Sequencing was performed on peripheral blood. CDR3 bases: TGTGCCAGCAGCCCAACTAGTATCAGTGAGCAGTTCTTC. Residues: CASSPTSISEQFF.